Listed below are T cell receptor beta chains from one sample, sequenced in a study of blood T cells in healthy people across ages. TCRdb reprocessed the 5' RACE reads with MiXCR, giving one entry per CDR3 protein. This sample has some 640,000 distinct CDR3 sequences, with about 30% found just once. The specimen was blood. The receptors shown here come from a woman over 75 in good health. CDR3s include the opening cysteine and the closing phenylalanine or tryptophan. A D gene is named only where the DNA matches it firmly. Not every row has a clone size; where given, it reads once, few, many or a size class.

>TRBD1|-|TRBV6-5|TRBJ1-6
CARRGQATYNSPLHF
TGTGCCCGCAGGGGACAGGCGACATATAATTCACCCCTCCACTTT
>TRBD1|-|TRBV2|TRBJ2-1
CASSESGPVGTGGYNEQFF
TGTGCCAGCAGTGAATCAGGTCCCGTGGGGACAGGGGGCTACAATGAGCAGTTCTTC
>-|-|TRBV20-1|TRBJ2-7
CSVGFSNSYEQYF
TGCAGTGTAGGGTTTAGCAACTCCTACGAGCAGTACTTC
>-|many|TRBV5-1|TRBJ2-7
CASSNEDVGKQYF
TGCGCCAGCAGCAACGAGGACGTGGGGAAGCAGTACTTC
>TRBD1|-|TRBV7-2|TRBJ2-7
CASSWQGADEQYF
TGTGCCAGCAGCTGGCAGGGGGCAGACGAGCAGTACTTC
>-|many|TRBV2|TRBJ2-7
CASRPTWAGYEQYF
TGTGCCAGCAGACCCACTTGGGCGGGTTACGAGCAGTACTTC
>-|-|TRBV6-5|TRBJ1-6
CASTPAGSGSPPHF
TGTGCCAGCACCCCGGCGGGGTCCGGTTCACCCCCCCACTTT
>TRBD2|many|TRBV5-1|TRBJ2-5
CASSPGGAGETQYF
TGCGCCAGCAGCCCCGGGGGGGCCGGAGAGACCCAGTACTTC
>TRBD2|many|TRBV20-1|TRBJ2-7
CSAVGLAGGQSYEQYF
TGCAGTGCGGTGGGACTAGCGGGGGGGCAGTCCTACGAGCAGTACTTC
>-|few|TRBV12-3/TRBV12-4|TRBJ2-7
CASSFSGARRVEQYF
TGTGCCAGCAGTTTTAGTGGGGCGCGTCGGGTTGAGCAGTACTTC
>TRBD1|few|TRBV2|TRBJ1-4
CASNHRGRKGKLFF
TGTGCCAGCAACCACAGGGGGCGGAAGGGAAAACTGTTTTTT
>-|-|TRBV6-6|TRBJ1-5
CASSYSASRNQPQHF
TGTGCCAGCAGTTACTCAGCTAGCAGGAATCAGCCCCAGCATTTT
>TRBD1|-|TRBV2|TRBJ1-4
CASSELGQVDEKLFF
TGTGCCAGCAGTGAATTGGGACAGGTAGACGAAAAACTGTTTTTT
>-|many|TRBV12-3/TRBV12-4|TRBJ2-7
CASSLREEQYF
TGTGCCAGCAGTTTGAGGGAGGAGCAGTACTTC
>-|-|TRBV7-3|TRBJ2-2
CASSAEPGTGELFF
TGTGCCAGCAGCGCAGAGCCTGGGACCGGGGAGCTGTTTTTT
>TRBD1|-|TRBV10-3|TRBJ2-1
CAIRGQGNEQFF
TGTGCCATCAGGGGACAGGGCAATGAGCAGTTCTTC
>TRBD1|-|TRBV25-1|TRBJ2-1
CASSGWTSRGHEQFF
TGTGCCAGCAGTGGCTGGACCTCCAGGGGGCATGAGCAGTTCTTC
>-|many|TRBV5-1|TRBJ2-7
CASARRGPEASYEQYF
TGCGCCAGCGCGCGCCGGGGCCCCGAGGCCTCCTACGAGCAGTACTTC
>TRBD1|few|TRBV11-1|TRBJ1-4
CASSTPGTGDEKLFF
TGTGCCAGCAGTACACCCGGGACAGGGGATGAAAAACTGTTTTTT
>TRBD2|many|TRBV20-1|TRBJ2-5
CSATPRGLVLETQYF
TGCAGTGCTACCCCCCGGGGACTAGTATTGGAGACCCAGTACTTC
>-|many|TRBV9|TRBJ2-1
CASSGLVMSSSYNEQFF
TGTGCCAGCAGCGGACTAGTTATGTCGAGCTCCTACAATGAGCAGTTCTTC
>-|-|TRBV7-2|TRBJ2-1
CASSTPGLRTNEQFF
TGTGCCAGCAGCACACCGGGACTCAGGACAAATGAGCAGTTCTTC
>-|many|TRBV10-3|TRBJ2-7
CAISEGSSYSYEQYF
TGTGCCATCAGTGAGGGCAGTTCTTACTCCTACGAGCAGTACTTC
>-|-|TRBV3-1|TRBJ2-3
CASSQVGKGPSTDTQYF
TGTGCCAGCAGCCAAGTTGGGAAAGGGCCTAGCACAGATACGCAGTATTTT
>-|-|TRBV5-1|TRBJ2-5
CASSLGQSGGQETQYF
TGCGCCAGCAGCTTGGGACAGTCAGGGGGGCAAGAGACCCAGTACTTC
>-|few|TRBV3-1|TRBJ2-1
CASSQIQDSYNEQFF
TGTGCCAGCAGCCAAATACAGGACTCCTACAATGAGCAGTTCTTC
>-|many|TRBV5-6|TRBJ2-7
CASSLSHRLSYEQYF
TGTGCCAGCAGCTTGAGCCACAGGCTCTCCTACGAGCAGTACTTC
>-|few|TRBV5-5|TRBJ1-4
CASSPNTNEKLFF
TGTGCCAGCAGCCCCAACACTAATGAAAAACTGTTTTTT
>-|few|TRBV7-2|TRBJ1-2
CASSLDLNSGSRTGYTF
TGTGCCAGCAGCTTAGACCTTAATTCCGGGTCTCGGACGGGCTACACCTTC
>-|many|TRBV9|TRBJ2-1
CASSPQPSSYNEQFF
TGTGCCAGCAGCCCTCAGCCGAGCTCCTACAATGAGCAGTTCTTC
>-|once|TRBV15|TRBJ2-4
CATSREAQEVAKNIQYF
TGTGCCACCAGCAGAGAGGCCCAGGAGGTCGCCAAAAACATTCAGTACTTC
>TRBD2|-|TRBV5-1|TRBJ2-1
CASSSQTGGDEQFF
TGCGCCAGCAGTTCTCAAACGGGGGGGGATGAGCAGTTCTTC
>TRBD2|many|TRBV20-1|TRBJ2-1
CSARDDDLRGASYNEQFF
TGCAGTGCTAGGGATGACGATTTGCGGGGGGCCTCCTACAATGAGCAGTTCTTC
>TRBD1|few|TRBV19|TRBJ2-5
CASSTQGKETQYF
TGTGCCAGTAGTACACAGGGGAAAGAGACCCAGTACTTC
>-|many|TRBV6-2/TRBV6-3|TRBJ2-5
CASRRQEQETQYF
TGTGCCAGCAGGAGACAGGAGCAAGAGACCCAGTACTTC
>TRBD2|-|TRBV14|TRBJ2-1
CASSRLTSDNEQFF
TGTGCCAGCAGCCGCCTCACTAGCGACAATGAGCAGTTCTTC
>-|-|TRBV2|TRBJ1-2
CASRPGTALYGYTF
TGTGCCAGCAGACCCGGGACCGCCCTATATGGCTACACCTTC
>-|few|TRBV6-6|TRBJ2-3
CASSYTAGATDTQYF
TGTGCCAGCAGTTACACAGCAGGGGCCACAGATACGCAGTATTTT
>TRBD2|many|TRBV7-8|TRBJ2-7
CASSLAAGKYEQYF
TGTGCCAGCAGCTTAGCAGCGGGGAAGTACGAGCAGTACTTC